A selection of T cell receptor beta chains follows, all from one sample in a study of vaccination effects on CD4 cells after COVID-19. Their antigens remain unidentified. Data came from immunoSEQ multiplex PCR; TCRdb stores just in-frame clones and leaves some out. The sample records tens of thousands of clones, 75% being singletons. The sample consisted of CD4+ T cells from PBMCs cultured without peptide, taken after COVID-19 vaccination. The receptors here all came from a human donor who had a prior SARS-CoV-2 infection. Each CDR3 is given with its conserved first and last residue. Fields, in order: CDR3 protein, CDR3 DNA, CDR3 length, D gene, clone size, J gene, V gene. D genes are given only for firm matches. Part of the rows lack a size; the others show once, few, many or a class for expanded clones.

CDR3aa: CASSLGTDSTYEQYF; CDR3nt: TGCGCCAGCAGCTTGGGGACCGATTCCACCTACGAGCAGTACTTC; len: 15; d_gene: -; abundance: -; j_gene: TRBJ2-7; v_gene: TRBV5-1
CDR3aa: CASRPGQARNTGELFF; CDR3nt: TGTGCCAGCAGGCCCGGACAGGCCCGGAACACCGGGGAGCTGTTTTTT; len: 16; d_gene: TRBD1; abundance: -; j_gene: TRBJ2-2; v_gene: TRBV2
CDR3aa: CASSERGAYNSPLHF; CDR3nt: TGTGCCAGCAGTGAACGCGGGGCATATAATTCACCCCTCCACTTT; len: 15; d_gene: -; abundance: -; j_gene: TRBJ1-6; v_gene: TRBV25-1
CDR3aa: CASSIVGLAEPNEQFF; CDR3nt: TGTGCCAGTAGTATAGTGGGACTAGCGGAACCCAATGAGCAGTTCTTC; len: 16; d_gene: TRBD2; abundance: -; j_gene: TRBJ2-1; v_gene: TRBV19
CDR3aa: CASNGITDTQYF; CDR3nt: TGTGCCAGCAACGGGATCACAGATACGCAGTATTTT; len: 12; d_gene: -; abundance: -; j_gene: TRBJ2-3; v_gene: TRBV2
CDR3aa: CASRRGELAGVETQYF; CDR3nt: TGTGCCAGTAGACGCGGGGAACTAGCGGGAGTGGAGACCCAGTACTTC; len: 16; d_gene: TRBD2; abundance: -; j_gene: TRBJ2-5; v_gene: TRBV19
CDR3aa: CASSLGVREAFF; CDR3nt: TGTGCCAGCAGCTTAGGGGTCAGAGAAGCTTTCTTT; len: 12; d_gene: -; abundance: -; j_gene: TRBJ1-1; v_gene: TRBV7-9
CDR3aa: CASSFGRYRSHF; CDR3nt: TGTGCCAGCAGTTTCGGTCGGTACAGGTCTCACTTC; len: 12; d_gene: -; abundance: -; j_gene: TRBJ2-7; v_gene: TRBV12-3/TRBV12-4
CDR3aa: CASSRQGAKNIQYF; CDR3nt: TGTGCCAGCAGCAGACAGGGCGCCAAAAACATTCAGTACTTC; len: 14; d_gene: TRBD1; abundance: -; j_gene: TRBJ2-4; v_gene: TRBV6-5
CDR3aa: CASSSLAGVSYEQYF; CDR3nt: TGCGCCAGCAGCTCATTAGCGGGAGTCTCCTACGAGCAGTACTTC; len: 15; d_gene: TRBD2; abundance: -; j_gene: TRBJ2-7; v_gene: TRBV5-1
CDR3aa: CAWRASGLAKNIQYF; CDR3nt: TGTGCCTGGAGGGCCAGCGGGTTAGCCAAAAACATTCAGTACTTC; len: 15; d_gene: -; abundance: -; j_gene: TRBJ2-4; v_gene: TRBV30
CDR3aa: CASGVALDTQYF; CDR3nt: TGTGCTAGTGGGGTAGCCCTAGATACGCAGTATTTT; len: 12; d_gene: -; abundance: -; j_gene: TRBJ2-3; v_gene: TRBV12-5
CDR3aa: CAWSSPGITSTDTQYF; CDR3nt: TGTGCCTGGAGTTCCCCAGGGATTACTAGCACAGATACGCAGTATTTT; len: 16; d_gene: -; abundance: -; j_gene: TRBJ2-3; v_gene: TRBV30
CDR3aa: CASRALLAGSLYEQYF; CDR3nt: TGTGCCAGCAGAGCCCTCCTAGCGGGATCCCTCTACGAGCAGTACTTC; len: 16; d_gene: TRBD2; abundance: -; j_gene: TRBJ2-7; v_gene: TRBV2
CDR3aa: CASSDVQRGEETQYF; CDR3nt: TGTGCCAGCAGTGATGTCCAGAGAGGAGAAGAGACCCAGTACTTC; len: 15; d_gene: -; abundance: -; j_gene: TRBJ2-5; v_gene: TRBV2
CDR3aa: CASSPDTSSYNSPLHF; CDR3nt: TGTGCCAGCTCACCGGACACAAGCTCCTATAATTCACCCCTCCACTTT; len: 16; d_gene: -; abundance: -; j_gene: TRBJ1-6; v_gene: TRBV18
CDR3aa: CSVGLAGVSDTQYF; CDR3nt: TGCAGCGTCGGACTAGCGGGAGTTTCAGATACGCAGTATTTT; len: 14; d_gene: TRBD2; abundance: -; j_gene: TRBJ2-3; v_gene: TRBV29-1
CDR3aa: CAWRSSRGWQETQYF; CDR3nt: TGTGCCTGGAGGAGTAGCCGGGGTTGGCAAGAGACCCAGTACTTC; len: 15; d_gene: -; abundance: few; j_gene: TRBJ2-5; v_gene: TRBV30
CDR3aa: CASSRSGTGSYEQYF; CDR3nt: TGTGCCAGTAGTAGATCTGGGACAGGCTCCTACGAGCAGTACTTC; len: 15; d_gene: TRBD1; abundance: -; j_gene: TRBJ2-7; v_gene: TRBV19
CDR3aa: CASSFRTEYNEQFF; CDR3nt: TGTGCCAGCAGCTTTCGGACAGAGTACAATGAGCAGTTCTTC; len: 14; d_gene: -; abundance: -; j_gene: TRBJ2-1; v_gene: TRBV9
CDR3aa: CASSLYQGANYGYTF; CDR3nt: TGCGCCAGCAGCTTGTACCAGGGGGCTAACTATGGCTACACCTTC; len: 15; d_gene: TRBD1; abundance: -; j_gene: TRBJ1-2; v_gene: TRBV5-1
CDR3aa: CASSSSVGTEAFF; CDR3nt: TGTGCCAGCTCGTCAAGTGTTGGTACTGAAGCTTTCTTT; len: 13; d_gene: -; abundance: -; j_gene: TRBJ1-1; v_gene: TRBV18
CDR3aa: CASSQGVSAGDYEQYF; CDR3nt: TGCGCCAGCAGCCAAGGGGTTTCAGCGGGAGATTACGAGCAGTACTTC; len: 16; d_gene: TRBD2; abundance: -; j_gene: TRBJ2-7; v_gene: TRBV4-3
CDR3aa: CASSQGDSGIAPYEQYF; CDR3nt: TGTGCCAGCAGCCAAGGAGATAGCGGGATTGCCCCCTACGAGCAGTACTTC; len: 17; d_gene: TRBD2; abundance: -; j_gene: TRBJ2-7; v_gene: TRBV3-1/TRBV3-2
CDR3aa: CASRPAPGGPYSNQPQHF; CDR3nt: TGTGCCAGTAGGCCAGCCCCAGGGGGTCCCTATAGCAATCAGCCCCAGCATTTT; len: 18; d_gene: TRBD1; abundance: once; j_gene: TRBJ1-5; v_gene: TRBV19
CDR3aa: CASSMWDRDSGYTF; CDR3nt: TGTGCCAGTAGTATGTGGGACAGGGATAGTGGCTACACCTTC; len: 14; d_gene: TRBD1; abundance: -; j_gene: TRBJ1-2; v_gene: TRBV19
CDR3aa: CATRRAESSTDTQYF; CDR3nt: TGTGCTACCCGCAGGGCGGAATCTAGCACAGATACGCAGTATTTT; len: 15; d_gene: -; abundance: -; j_gene: TRBJ2-3; v_gene: TRBV12-5